A single count supports the clone carrying this T cell receptor beta chain. Its antigen is not known. Being one base from a much bigger clone, this may be a read error. A modified ARM-PCR protocol with three rounds of nested PCR amplified TCRbeta. Using its own MiXCR run on the multiplex PCR reads, TCRdb lists one record per CDR3 protein. The sample includes about 90,000 distinct CDR3 sequences, around three quarters seen only once; the top ten take 20% to 25%. No cell sorting was done before RNA was extracted from the tissue. More than 3 cm separated this lung sample from the edge of the tumor. Germline V gene lookup returns CDR1 SEHNR and CDR2 FQNEAQ (reference sequence). This CDR3 comprises 13 residues. Trimming shortened V by 5 bases and J by 6 bases, and 14 bases separated the two germline ends. The data belong to a study of tumor and adjacent non-tumor tissue in lung cancer. Whole-study context: Stage I to III disease affected approximately 11 men and roughly five women aged 31 to 76. The study, taken as a whole, reports: Higher tumor TCR diversity was associated with shorter survival.

The chain carries TRBV7-9 and TRBJ2-7; no definite D call. The sequencing input was distant non-tumor lung tissue. This clonotype originated in a woman in her 50s with non-small cell lung cancer. CDR3 sequence reads: CASSVLKPSEQYF. The CDR3 DNA reads TGTGCCAGCAGCGTTCTGAAGCCCTCCGAGCAGTACTTC.